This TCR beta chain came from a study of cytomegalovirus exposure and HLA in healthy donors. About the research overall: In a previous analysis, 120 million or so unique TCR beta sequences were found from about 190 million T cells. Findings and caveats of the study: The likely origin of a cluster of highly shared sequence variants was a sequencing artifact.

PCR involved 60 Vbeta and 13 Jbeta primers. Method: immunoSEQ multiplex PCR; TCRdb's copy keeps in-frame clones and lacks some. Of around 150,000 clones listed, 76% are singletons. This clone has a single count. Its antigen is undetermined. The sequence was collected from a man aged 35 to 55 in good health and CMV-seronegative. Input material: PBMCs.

The DNA for the CDR3 is TGTGCCAGCAGCTTACTATTTGGGGAGGGCGGTAGAGAGACCCAGTACTTC. The encoded protein is CASSLLFGEGGRETQYF. The J gene is TRBJ2-5, the V gene TRBV11-3; 7 nucleotides agree with TRBD2. CDR1 is SGHNT, CDR2 YENEEA, per germline. With V trimmed by 2 bases and J by 4 bases, 13 bases remained unmatched. The CDR3 spans 17 residues.